This T cell receptor beta chain was recorded in a study of T-cell memory formation after mild COVID-19. TCRdb re-called the 5' RACE reads through MiXCR, storing one row per CDR3 protein. This table holds some 40,000 distinct CDR3 sequences, approximately 6.5% found once. With 3 bases removed from V and 1 base from J, the gap between germline ends came to 11 bases. The CDR3 loop spans 14 amino acids. From germline, CDR1 is GTSNPN and CDR2 SVGIG (reference sequence). This clonotype was seen many times. Its antigen is unknown. Overall study results and limits: Most CD4+ clones that shrank were in CM and EM, while CD8+ ones turned up in EMRA.

The sample comprised PBMCs or a T cell subset sorted from them (not recorded which). This clonotype was obtained from an adult who had mild COVID-19 (a few samples of this study predate the infection). Cell type and time point are not known. This chain connects TRBV30 to TRBJ2-3, with a tentative D call TRBD2 (5 bases). The CDR3 is CAWRADRGTDTQYF. The CDR3 region has the DNA TGTGCCTGGAGAGCGGACCGGGGCACAGATACGCAGTATTTT.